This T cell receptor (beta chain) was identified in a study of vaccination effects on CD4 cells after COVID-19. Overall study context: Either the BNT162b2 or mRNA-1273 vaccine was given to participants in two doses. Broader study findings: Few convalescent patients and no early post-infection timepoints were included in the study. Long after vaccination, the clones induced by infection and by vaccine shrank markedly in size.

Using viral peptide pools, the ViraFEST assay grew out antigen-specific CD4+ T cells prior to sequencing. Once cultured for 10 to 11 days, the cells underwent separation to obtain CD4+ T cells. Infection with SARS-CoV-2 occurred in the person between March and December 2020, and PCR confirmed it. Sequencing used immunoSEQ multiplex PCR; TCRdb keeps in-frame clones, though not all of them. Of 70,000 or so clones listed, 73% are singletons. V was pared by 0 bases and J by 7 bases, with 7 bases between. Germline assignment: CDR1 SGHRS and CDR2 YFSETQ. This CDR3 is 13 amino acids long. A single count supports this clone. The antigen remains undetermined.

The receptor was derived from a human donor who had a prior SARS-CoV-2 infection. The chain is built from TRBV5-1 and TRBJ1-4, with D unresolved. This specimen was CD4+ T cells from PBMCs cultured with HIV peptides, taken before COVID-19 vaccination. Subset given: HIV-1 Nef peptide pool negative control/reference culture. CDR3 region: CASSLGRGEKLFF. The CDR3, as DNA: TGCGCCAGCAGCTTGGGTCGGGGTGAAAAACTGTTTTTT.